This TCR beta chain derives from a study of T cell responses to AZD1222 COVID-19 vaccine. TCRdb's copy holds only in-frame clones and misses some; the assay was immunoSEQ multiplex PCR. This sample carries about 110,000 clones, about 90% of them seen once, and the ten largest clones take roughly 5.1%. This CDR3 spans 14 amino acids. On this clone itself: Its antigen is unknown.

Study outcomes and limitations: Regions 160-218 and 743-854 held dominance among vaccine-associated CD4 TCRs, which spanned spike. Just a handful of AZD1222 recipients tested seropositive at baseline.

The material was peripheral blood, obtained on day 0 of AZD1222 vaccination. The TCR originated in an adult in good health. The rearrangement uses TRBV1 and TRBJ1-3. TRBV1 represents a pseudogene. CDR3 nucleotides: TGCACCAGCAGCCAAGATAGGAAAGGAAACACCATATATTTT. Encoded protein: CTSSQDRKGNTIYF.